This TCR beta chain was captured by sequencing in a study of identical twins (dated by TCRdb to 2016 to 2017). The study in broad terms: TCR alpha and beta repertoires from monozygotic twins, unrelated adults of various ages and cord blood were deep-sequenced to test whether fetal clonotypes persist. To rule out contamination, the twin experiments were replicated at different times with different library preparation protocols.

Libraries were constructed by 5' RACE. Sequencing relied on an Illumina HiSeq 2000. A universal primer binding site was introduced by template switching, and a unique molecular identifier was present in the final cDNA, enabling accurate counting of TCR cDNA molecules. Specific primers in the conserved constant-segment region were used to synthesize first-strand cDNA for TCR alpha and beta chains. To control for contamination, every cDNA library was double barcoded, receiving both a SMART-Mk sample barcode and Illumina barcodes. TruSeq adapter sequences, together with Illumina sample barcodes, were added in two successive PCR steps. Sequencing of the TCR alpha and beta cDNA libraries was done on the Illumina HiSeq platform using custom primers. The source study handled its data this way. MiGEC processed the raw reads to extract unique molecular identifiers, while MiXCR was used to determine the CDR3 positions. Recombination models were inferred per individual with the repgenHMM and IGoR tools using an EM algorithm. Shared clonotypes were analyzed with the tcR package in R, and sharing was normalized by the product of cloneset sizes. Out-of-frame nonproductive sequences were analyzed to study raw recombination free of thymic and clonal selection effects. Starting from the raw public reads, TCRdb applied fastp trimming at Q25, assembled clones with MiXCR and retained in-frame beta chains. All rows with the same CDR3 protein become a single entry with the most common DNA and genes. The V and J calls follow TCRdb's processing rather than the paper's. The sample table records under 400,000 distinct CDR3 sequences; 7% to 9.5% of these occur just once. About 9.1% of the sample comes from the top ten.

What the study reported, not specific to this receptor: Compared with coincidental sharing between unrelated individuals, an excess of low generation-probability sequences was observed among out-of-frame TCR alpha sequences shared between twins. Invariant T cells such as MAIT and iNKT could partly confound zero-insertion analyses, though diverse VJ usage argued against this for most clonotypes. Fewer insertions were carried by abundant cord blood beta clonotypes; a weaker similar trend was observed in young adult naive repertoires, while no such trend was observed in memory repertoires. In monozygotic twins, out-of-frame TCR alpha sharing was systematically underestimated by recombination models, although the models agreed with sharing between unrelated individuals. Because the same donors could not be followed over many years, the conclusions depended on cross-sectional statistical analysis. In beta out-of-frame sequences, excess twin sharing was weaker, because having fewer shared sequences lowered the signal-to-noise ratio.

Every donor in the study was a healthy Caucasian. The study also sequenced three unrelated non-twin adults: a male aged 18 to 29, a male aged 50 to 60 and a female aged 50 to 60. Miltenyi CD45RO+ enrichment and human naive T-cell isolation kits were used to isolate memory (CD45RO+) and naive T cells from PBMC. This clonotype occurred many times. No cognate antigen has been identified for it. One base away there is no much larger clone; base qualities are not given. CDR1 and CDR2 were assigned from the germline V gene as WSHSY and SAAADI. The germline ends are 9 bases apart after V is trimmed by 2 bases and J by 8 bases. Counted from cysteine to phenylalanine, this CDR3 has 12 amino acids. Here the CDR3 DNA is all that survives: 36 bases in frame from base 1.

The specimen was naive T cells sorted from blood. This specimen's cell subset or site label, per the study, means: cells isolated with a human naive T-cell isolation kit. The V and J segments used are TRBV10-2 and TRBJ1-2, with the D gene call left open. This receptor was obtained from a woman in her fifties or sixties in good health. Read as DNA, the sequence is TGCGCCAGCAGTGAGGCGGGCGTCGGCTACACCTTC. Translation gives CASSEAGVGYTF.